These 32 T cell receptor beta chains were all obtained from the same sample, sequenced in a study of blood T cells in healthy people across ages. Together with a sample-barcoded 5' primer, a J-beta primer mix was included in a second PCR lasting about 7 to 11 cycles. TCRdb re-analysed the 5' RACE reads in MiXCR, keeping a single row per CDR3 protein. The repertoire has hundreds of thousands of distinct CDR3 sequences, nearly 60% of them found once; the top ten carry roughly 22%. Specimen: blood. The receptors were sampled from a man aged 25 to 40 in good health.

The J gene is TRBJ1-1, the V gene TRBV7-2; 8 bases are a match to TRBD1. The CDR3 spans 15 residues. Looked up from germline, CDR1 is SGHTA and CDR2 is FQGNSA. V dropped 3 bases and J dropped 10; count of bases not matched to a gene: 13. CDR3 sequence reads: CASSFSSGQGSRAFF. CDR3 DNA: TGTGCCAGCAGCTTTTCATCCGGACAGGGTTCGAGAGCTTTCTTT.

The chain uses TRBV7-6 and TRBJ1-3, with 7 nucleotides matching TRBD1. The CDR3 is 15 amino acids. The J segment lost 2 bases and the V segment lost 4 bases, leaving 5 bases of the junction unmatched. Germline loops: CDR1 SGHVS, CDR2 FNYEAQ. The CDR3 loop is CASSSGTVAGNTIYF. The CDR3 DNA reads TGTGCCAGCAGCTCTGGGACAGTCGCTGGAAACACCATATATTTT.

As for this clonotype: This may stem from a read error, because a much larger clone lies one nucleotide away. The V gene is TRBV27, the J gene TRBJ2-7; 7 bases agree with TRBD1. Germline V gene lookup returns CDR1 MNHEY and CDR2 SMNVEV (reference sequence). Unmatched junction bases numbered 12, after V lost 5 bases and J lost 8 bases. This CDR3 region has 14 residues. The CDR3 here is CASSVATGMVKQYF. CDR3 DNA: TGTGCCAGCAGTGTAGCGACAGGGATGGTCAAGCAGTACTTC.

The chain carries TRBV7-9 and TRBJ2-1; D unclear. The V end lost 7 bases, the J end lost 5 bases, and 15 bases lay between the germline ends. This CDR3 has 14 amino acids. CDR1 and CDR2 (germline): SEHNR, FQNEAQ (reference sequence). CDR3 loop: CASIREAQNNEQFF. DNA of the CDR3: TGTGCCAGCATCCGAGAGGCACAGAACAATGAGCAGTTCTTC.

The rearrangement uses TRBV28 and TRBJ2-7, with D maybe TRBD2 (6 bases). CDR1 is MDHEN, CDR2 SYDVKM, per germline. V shed 6 bases and J shed 1 base, with 19 bases lying between them. CDR3 length equals 16 residues. The CDR3 coding sequence is TGTGCCAGCAGCCCAACGGGGGAGACAGTGTCCTACGAGCAGTACTTC. Translated, it gives CASSPTGETVSYEQYF.

The rearrangement links TRBV7-2 to TRBJ1-4; D remains unclear. Germline V gives CDR1 SGHTA, CDR2 FQGNSA. V was cut by 3 bases and J by 4 bases, with 9 bases left in between. This CDR3 has 14 amino acids. CDR3 sequence: CASSFGQNNEKLFF. Written as DNA, the CDR3 is TGTGCCAGCAGCTTTGGTCAGAATAATGAAAAACTGTTTTTT.

This chain's CDR3 is CASSKSGKGASYEQYF. For the CDR3, the DNA is TGTGCCAGCAGCAAATCGGGCAAGGGGGCCTCCTACGAGCAGTACTTC. The chain joins TRBV21-1 to TRBJ2-7; the table's D gene call, TRBD1, was not cross checked with the DNA. TRBV21-1 is deemed a pseudogene. CDR3 size: 16 residues.

The rearrangement uses TRBV7-9 and TRBJ2-1; the D gene is possibly TRBD1 (6 bases). Looked up from germline, CDR1 is SEHNR and CDR2 is FQNEAQ (reference sequence). The ends were cut back, 1 base at V and 7 bases at J, with 14 bases in the middle. The CDR3 is 15 residues long. CDR3 DNA sequence: TGTGCCAGCAGCTTAGAGGTTCACAGGGAGAATGAGCAGTTCTTC. Translation: CASSLEVHRENEQFF.

The V and J genes are TRBV28 and TRBJ2-1, with 7 nucleotides matching TRBD2. V lost 9 bases to trimming and J lost 5 bases; unmatched junction nucleotides: 10. CDR1 and CDR2 from the germline V gene are MDHEN and SYDVKM. The CDR3 covers 14 residues. The CDR3 spells CASNPPGGDNEQFF. In DNA, the CDR3 is TGTGCCAGTAACCCCCCGGGGGGAGACAATGAGCAGTTCTTC.

This chain joins TRBV10-3 and TRBJ1-2; D remains unclear. This CDR3 region has 13 residues. Trimming took off 0 bases at V and 8 bases at J, with 10 bases between the two ends. Germline CDR1 is ENHRY and CDR2 is SYGVKD. CDR3 DNA: TGTGCCATCAGTGAGTCCTTCAGACGGGGCTACACCTTC. Amino acid sequence: CAISESFRRGYTF.

Only a few counts were recorded for this clonotype. The V call is TRBV12-3 or TRBV12-4, the J call TRBJ2-5; D is perhaps TRBD1 or TRBD2 (5 bases each). The J call may be wrong; the DNA end is better matched by TRBJ2-7. The CDR3 totals 12 residues. The CDR3 DNA follows: TGTGCCACCTCTCAGGGAGAACACGAGCAGTACTTC. Protein sequence: CATSQGEHEQYF.

V usage is TRBV6-1 and J usage is TRBJ1-5; tentatively, D is TRBD1 (6 bases). V dropped 5 bases and J dropped 0 bases, with 11 bases sitting between them. The CDR3 totals 15 residues. Germline-derived CDR1 and CDR2 are MNHNS and SASEGT. CDR3 in amino acids: CASSTGTFSNQPQHF. For the CDR3, the DNA is TGTGCCAGCAGTACAGGGACCTTTAGCAATCAGCCCCAGCATTTT.

This chain joins TRBV6-5 and TRBJ2-5; TRBD2 is a possible D gene (5 bases). CDR3 length: 14 amino acids. Trimming left V 6 bases short and J 5 bases short, with 16 bases between. Germline CDR1 is MNHEY and CDR2 is SVGAGI. The CDR3 here is CASSPTGSGETQYF. The CDR3 DNA is TGTGCCAGCAGCCCAACGGGGTCGGGGGAGACCCAGTACTTC.

This clonotype came up a few times. The rearrangement joins TRBV27 to TRBJ2-3; D gene ambiguous. The germline V and J ends were trimmed by 1 base and 2 bases, with 7 bases remaining between them. This CDR3 has 14 amino acids. In germline, CDR1 is MNHEY, CDR2 SMNVEV (reference sequence). The CDR3 nucleotides are TGTGCCAGCAGTTTATTTAGGACCACAGATACGCAGTATTTT. Its translation is CASSLFRTTDTQYF.

This clonotype has more than one count but fewer than ten. This chain uses TRBV9 with TRBJ2-3; tentatively, D is TRBD2 (7 bases). This CDR3 contains 18 residues. CDR1 and CDR2 (germline): SGDLS, YYNGEE. V was pared by 2 bases and J by 2 bases, with 21 bases between. The CDR3 DNA reads TGTGCCAGCAGCGTCGATACTCTAGCGGACAGATTCACAGATACGCAGTATTTT. Its translation is CASSVDTLADRFTDTQYF.

The table lists this clonotype with a few counts. The genes are TRBV30 and TRBJ2-1; 7 positions match TRBD2. Looked up from germline, CDR1 is GTSNPN and CDR2 is SVGIG (reference sequence). With V trimmed by 1 base and J by 3 bases, 9 bases remained unmatched. The CDR3 spans 16 residues. The CDR3, as DNA: TGTGCCTGGAGTGAAGTGGGAGGGTCCTACTACAATGAGCAGTTCTTC. Its protein is CAWSEVGGSYYNEQFF.

The rearrangement uses TRBV20-1 and TRBJ2-7, with 12 bases that match TRBD2. CDR3 length: 17 amino acids. Germline V gene data show CDR1 as DFQATT and CDR2 as SNEGSKA (reference sequence). The junction had 15 bases not matched to a gene; V was cut back by 2 bases and J by 7 bases. CDR3 nucleotides: TGCAGTGCTAGAATCGGACTAGCGGGAAGCTCCTACAATGAGCAGTACTTC. Amino acid sequence: CSARIGLAGSSYNEQYF.

The chain combines TRBV4-2 with TRBJ2-3, with D perhaps given as TRBD1 or TRBD2 (5 bases each). Germline V gene sequence: CDR1 LGHNA, CDR2 YNFKEQ. Deletions cut 1 base from V and 3 bases from J, with 11 bases between. The CDR3 consists of 15 residues. The CDR3, as DNA: TGTGCCAGCAGCCAAGCTGTCGAGGGGACAGATACGCAGTATTTT. This sequence encodes CASSQAVEGTDTQYF.

The V gene is TRBV2, the J gene TRBJ1-2, with D hard to call. The CDR3 covers 13 residues. Germline CDR1 reads SNHLY; CDR2 reads FYNNEI. V was trimmed by 6 bases and J by 7 bases, leaving 15 bases between them. The CDR3 reads CASSQPSWGGYTF. CDR3 coding DNA: TGTGCCAGCAGCCAACCTTCTTGGGGTGGCTACACCTTC.

The chain joins TRBV27 to TRBJ2-1; D possibly corresponds to TRBD1 (5 bases). This CDR3 is 13 amino acids long. Looked up from germline, CDR1 is MNHEY and CDR2 is SMNVEV (reference sequence). Trimming stripped 3 bases from V and 7 bases from J, with 10 bases between. The CDR3 bases are TGTGCCAGCAGTTTCGTTAGGGGAAATGAGCAGTTCTTC. Amino acid sequence: CASSFVRGNEQFF.

This clonotype was counted at least ten times. The chain recombines TRBV27 with TRBJ1-6; 9 bases line up with TRBD1. V lost 6 bases and J lost 7; bases outside the gene matches: 1. Germline V lookup: CDR1 MNHEY, CDR2 SMNVEV (reference sequence). The CDR3 is made up of 13 amino acids. The CDR3 reads CASRGQGNSPLHF. The CDR3 DNA reads TGTGCCAGCAGGGGACAGGGAAATTCACCCCTCCACTTT.

This clonotype has only a few counts. J is TRBJ2-1 and V is TRBV7-9; 7 bases fit TRBD2. This CDR3 contains 16 residues. V shed 2 bases and J 7 bases; nucleotides not matched to a gene: 11. CDR1 and CDR2 (germline): SEHNR, FQNEAQ (reference sequence). CDR3 region: CASSLPAPGLLNEQFF. The CDR3 DNA reads as TGTGCCAGCAGCTTACCCGCTCCGGGACTACTTAATGAGCAGTTCTTC.

The genes are TRBV7-2 and TRBJ2-6; tentatively, D is TRBD1 (5 bases). The CDR3 spans 14 residues. Per germline, CDR1 SGHTA and CDR2 FQGNSA. Trimming removed 0 bases from V and 11 bases from J, with 11 bases in between. The CDR3 region has the DNA TGTGCCAGCAGCTTAGCGCAGCCAGGGCACGTCCTGACTTTC. It yields the protein CASSLAQPGHVLTF.

This clonotype showed up just a few times. The chain combines TRBV3-1 with TRBJ2-5; 8 nucleotides align to TRBD2. Germline V gives CDR1 LGHDT, CDR2 YNNKEL (reference sequence). The length of the CDR3 is 15 residues. The junction had 3 bases not matched to a gene; V was cut back by 1 base and J by 2 bases. This chain's CDR3 is CASSQGRGGQETQYF. The DNA of the CDR3 is TGTGCCAGCAGCCAAGGTCGGGGGGGACAAGAGACCCAGTACTTC.

This clonotype appeared many times. The V gene is TRBV20-1, the J gene TRBJ2-5, with no clear D. Germline lookup yields CDR1 DFQATT and CDR2 SNEGSKA (reference sequence). The CDR3 contains 10 residues. CDR3 in DNA: TGCAGCGCACGTAGGGAGACCCAGTACTTC. Its protein product is CSARRETQYF.

This clonotype was seen more than once but under ten times. The chain joins TRBV9 to TRBJ2-7; D remains unclear. This CDR3 is 14 amino acids long. The germline V gene encodes CDR1 SGDLS and CDR2 YYNGEE. V shed 4 bases and J shed 2 bases, with 13 bases lying between them. In DNA, the CDR3 is TGTGCCAGCAGCCCCCGCGCGACAACCTACGAGCAGTACTTC. Translation: CASSPRATTYEQYF.

CDR3 nucleotides: TGCGCCAGCAGCTTGGCTGATTCTTCCACAGATACGCAGTATTTT. Translated: CASSLADSSTDTQYF. The chain joins TRBV5-1 to TRBJ2-3; D is uncertain. Germline values: CDR1 SGHRS, CDR2 YFSETQ. This CDR3 region has 15 residues. Trimming removed 0 bases at V and 2 bases at J, with 10 bases between.

The V call is TRBV29-1, the J call TRBJ2-3; D not certain. CDR3 size: 13 residues. V lost 0 bases and J lost 8, with 12 bases in between. Germline V CDR1 and CDR2: SQVTM, ANQGSEA. The CDR3 sequence: CSVEEAAGATQYF. CDR3 coding DNA: TGCAGCGTTGAAGAAGCTGCTGGAGCTACGCAGTATTTT.

This clonotype was counted a few times. The chain carries TRBV4-3 and TRBJ1-6; 10 nucleotides agree with TRBD1. Trimming cost V 1 base and J 7 bases; bases outside gene matches: 4. CDR3 length: 16 amino acids. From germline, CDR1 is LGHNA and CDR2 YSLEER. The CDR3 region has the DNA TGCGCCAGCAGCCAAGGACAGGGGGCAGGGAATTCACCCCTCCACTTT. Its protein is CASSQGQGAGNSPLHF.

The J gene is TRBJ2-7, the V gene TRBV7-2; D unclear. Deletions cut 0 bases from V and 0 bases from J, with 24 bases between. CDR3 length: 20 amino acids. CDR1 is SGHTA, CDR2 FQGNSA, per germline. DNA of the CDR3: TGTGCCAGCAGCTTAGCGCTATCACCCGGCGCCTGGGCATCCTCCTACGAGCAGTACTTC. Encoded protein: CASSLALSPGAWASSYEQYF.

V is TRBV5-1 and J is TRBJ2-3, with TRBD1 matching 8 bases. This CDR3 comprises 15 residues. Trimming took 7 bases from V and 2 from J; bases not matched to a gene: 9. Germline assignment: CDR1 SGHRS and CDR2 YFSETQ. The CDR3: CASEGTGETTDTQYF. The CDR3 region has the DNA TGCGCCAGCGAGGGGACAGGAGAAACCACAGATACGCAGTATTTT.

J is TRBJ2-6 and V is TRBV19, with D hard to call. Germline V CDR1 and CDR2: LNHDA, SQIVND (reference sequence). The V gene lost 7 bases and the J gene lost 4 bases, with 11 bases spanning the gap. The CDR3 contains 14 residues. In DNA, the CDR3 is TGTGCCAGTACTGGGGATCCAGGGGCCAACGTCCTGACTTTC. It codes for CASTGDPGANVLTF.